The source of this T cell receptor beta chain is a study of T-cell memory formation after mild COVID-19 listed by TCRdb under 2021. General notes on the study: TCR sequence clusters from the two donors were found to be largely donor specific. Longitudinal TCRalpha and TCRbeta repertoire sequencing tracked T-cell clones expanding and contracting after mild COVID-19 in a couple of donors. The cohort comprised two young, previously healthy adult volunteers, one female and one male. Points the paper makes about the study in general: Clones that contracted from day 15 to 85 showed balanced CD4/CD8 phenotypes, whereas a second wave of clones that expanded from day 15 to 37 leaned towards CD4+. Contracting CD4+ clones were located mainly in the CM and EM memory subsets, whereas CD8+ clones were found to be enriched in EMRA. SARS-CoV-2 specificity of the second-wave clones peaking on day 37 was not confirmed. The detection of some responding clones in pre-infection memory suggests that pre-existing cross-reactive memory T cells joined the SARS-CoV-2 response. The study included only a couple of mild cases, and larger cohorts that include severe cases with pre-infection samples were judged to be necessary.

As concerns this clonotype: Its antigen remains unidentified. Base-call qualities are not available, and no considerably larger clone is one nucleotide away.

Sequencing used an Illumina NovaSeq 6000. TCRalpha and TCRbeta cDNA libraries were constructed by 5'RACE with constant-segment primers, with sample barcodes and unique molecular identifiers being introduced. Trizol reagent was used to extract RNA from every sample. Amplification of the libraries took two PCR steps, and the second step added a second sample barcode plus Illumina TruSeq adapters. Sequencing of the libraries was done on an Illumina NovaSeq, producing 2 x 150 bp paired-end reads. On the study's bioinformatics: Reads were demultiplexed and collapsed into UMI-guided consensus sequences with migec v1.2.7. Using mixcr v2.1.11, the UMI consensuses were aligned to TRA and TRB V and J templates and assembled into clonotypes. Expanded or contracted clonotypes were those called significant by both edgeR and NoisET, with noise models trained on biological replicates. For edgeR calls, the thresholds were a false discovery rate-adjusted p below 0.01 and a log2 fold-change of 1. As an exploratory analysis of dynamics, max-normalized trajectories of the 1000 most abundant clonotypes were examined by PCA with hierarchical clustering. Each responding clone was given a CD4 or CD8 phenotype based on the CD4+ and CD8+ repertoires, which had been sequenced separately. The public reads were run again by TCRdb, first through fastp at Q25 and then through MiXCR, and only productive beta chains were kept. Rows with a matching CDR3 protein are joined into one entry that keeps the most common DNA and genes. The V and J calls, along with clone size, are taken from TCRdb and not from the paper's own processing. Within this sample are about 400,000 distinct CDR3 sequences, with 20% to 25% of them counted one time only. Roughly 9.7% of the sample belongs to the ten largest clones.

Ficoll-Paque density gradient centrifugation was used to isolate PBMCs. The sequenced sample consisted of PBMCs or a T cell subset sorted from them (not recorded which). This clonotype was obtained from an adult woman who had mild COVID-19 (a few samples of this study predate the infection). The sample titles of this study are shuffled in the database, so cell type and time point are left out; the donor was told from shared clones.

The DNA sequence is as follows: TGTGCCAGCAGAAGCCTACGGGGGGCTGGAAACACCATATATTTT. It codes for CASRSLRGAGNTIYF. The chain couples TRBV6-5 to TRBJ1-3; a weak D assignment points to TRBD1 (5 bases agree). The CDR1 and CDR2 encoded by the germline V gene are MNHEY and SVGAGI. The CDR3 spans 15 residues, from the cysteine through the phenylalanine. The CDR3 DNA has 45 bases and is translated from base 1. Trimming costs V 6 bases and J 2 bases, and their ends lie 14 bases apart.